The 10 T cell receptor beta chains below were found in one sample sequenced in a study of OX40 agonist ivuxolimab in advanced cancers. Measured with immunoSEQ multiplex PCR; TCRdb has only the in-frame clones, and not every one. The table records 60,000 or so clones, around four fifths of them present only once. The specimen was CD4+ or CD8+ T cells sorted from blood, collected in a trial of the OX40 agonist ivuxolimab. These receptors originate from an adult with an advanced solid tumor such as melanoma, head and neck, liver or kidney cancer.

Only a few counts were recorded for this clone. V is TRBV6-6 and J is TRBJ1-2, with 7 bases lining up with TRBD1. J lost 6 bases, V lost 5 bases, and 9 bases had no gene match. In germline, CDR1 is MNHNY, CDR2 SVGAGI (reference sequence). The CDR3 is 14 residues long. CDR3 loop: CASSAQGGGNGYTF. The CDR3 nucleotides read TGTGCCAGCAGTGCCCAAGGAGGGGGCAATGGCTACACCTTC.

This sequence joins TRBV7-6 and TRBJ1-5; 8 bases line up with TRBD1. Losses at the gene ends were 1 base for V and 6 bases for J; bases not matched to a gene: 5. The CDR3 is made up of 15 amino acids. The germline V gene has CDR1 SGHVS and CDR2 FNYEAQ. The CDR3 region is CASSLVRGPGQPQHF. As DNA, the CDR3 is TGTGCCAGCAGCTTAGTCAGGGGGCCGGGTCAGCCCCAGCATTTT.

CDR3 sequence reads: CAWSEPGDEQFF. CDR3 nucleotide sequence: TGTGCCTGGAGTGAGCCTGGGGATGAGCAGTTCTTC. The chain combines TRBV30 with TRBJ2-1; D ambiguous. V was trimmed by 1 base and J by 8 bases, leaving 9 bases between them. CDR1 and CDR2 from the germline V gene are GTSNPN and SVGIG (reference sequence). The CDR3 spans 12 residues. The whole variable domain, filled in from reference TRBV30 and TRBJ2-1, reads SQTIHQWPATLVQPVGSPLSLECTVEGTSNPNLYWYRQAAGRGLQLLFYSVGIGQISSEVPQNLSASRPQDRQFILSSKKLLLSDSGFYLCAWSEPGDEQFFGPGTRLTVL.

The chain has TRBV6-5 and TRBJ1-2, with TRBD1 identical over 10 bases. With 6 bases clipped from V and 7 bases from J, the junction kept 5 bases outside the gene matches. Germline CDR1 is MNHEY and CDR2 is SVGAGI. The CDR3 runs 13 residues. The CDR3 loop is CASRKTGGAGYTF. The CDR3 region has the DNA TGTGCCAGCAGAAAGACAGGGGGCGCTGGCTACACCTTC.

This chain connects TRBV10-1 to TRBJ2-5; D uncertain. Trimming shortened V by 3 bases and J by 3 bases, and 8 bases separated the two germline ends. The CDR3 spans 13 residues. Germline-derived CDR1 and CDR2 are WNHNN and SYGVQD (reference sequence). CDR3 loop: CASSDGREETQYF. CDR3 nucleotide sequence: TGCGCCAGCAGTGATGGTAGGGAAGAGACCCAGTACTTC.

V and J are TRBV10-1 and TRBJ2-1; 12 positions match TRBD2. Germline CDR1 WNHNN, CDR2 SYGVQD (reference sequence). The CDR3 is 17 amino acids. Trimming took 4 bases from V and 7 from J; bases not matched to a gene: 11. The chain's CDR3 is CASSVSGGLAGRNEQFF. The CDR3 DNA follows: TGCGCCAGCAGTGTATCAGGGGGACTAGCGGGTCGGAATGAGCAGTTCTTC.

The rearrangement joins TRBV7-9 to TRBJ2-1; 8 positions agree with TRBD2. V lost 5 bases and J lost 7; bases outside the gene matches: 7. This CDR3 spans 14 amino acids. Germline assignment: CDR1 SEHNR and CDR2 FQNEAQ (reference sequence). CDR3 coding DNA: TGTGCCAGCAGCCACCGGACTAGCACTAATGAGCAGTTCTTC. It translates to CASSHRTSTNEQFF.

The chain carries TRBV2 and TRBJ2-5; TRBD1 matches 8 bases. CDR3 length equals 13 residues. Unmatched junction bases numbered 3, after V lost 4 bases and J lost 5 bases. Germline V gives CDR1 SNHLY, CDR2 FYNNEI. CDR3 nucleotide sequence: TGTGCCAGCAGTGGGACAGGGTTGGAGACCCAGTACTTC. Protein: CASSGTGLETQYF. Using reference TRBV2 and TRBJ2-5 for the parts outside the CDR3, the full variable domain is EPEVTQTPSHQVTQMGQEVILRCVPISNHLYFYWYRQILGQKVEFLVSFYNNEISEKSEIFDDQFSVERPDGSNFTLKIRSTKLEDSAMYFCASSGTGLETQYFGPGTRLLVL.

The rearrangement joins TRBV5-4 to TRBJ2-1; tentatively, D is TRBD2 (6 bases). Between the trimmed V and J ends, which lost 4 bases and 5 bases, there was a span of 13 bases. Germline loops: CDR1 SGHNT, CDR2 YYREEE (reference sequence). CDR3 length equals 14 residues. CDR3 DNA: TGTGCCAGCAGCAAGGGACTCACAAACAATGAGCAGTTCTTC. Protein product: CASSKGLTNNEQFF.

V usage is TRBV11-3 and J usage is TRBJ2-5, with unresolved D. The germline V and J ends were trimmed by 4 bases and 3 bases, with 9 bases remaining between them. This CDR3 has 13 residues. Germline CDR1 and CDR2: SGHNT and YENEEA. CDR3 amino acids: CASSSRLEETQYF. CDR3 in DNA: TGTGCCAGCAGCTCAAGGTTGGAAGAGACCCAGTACTTC.